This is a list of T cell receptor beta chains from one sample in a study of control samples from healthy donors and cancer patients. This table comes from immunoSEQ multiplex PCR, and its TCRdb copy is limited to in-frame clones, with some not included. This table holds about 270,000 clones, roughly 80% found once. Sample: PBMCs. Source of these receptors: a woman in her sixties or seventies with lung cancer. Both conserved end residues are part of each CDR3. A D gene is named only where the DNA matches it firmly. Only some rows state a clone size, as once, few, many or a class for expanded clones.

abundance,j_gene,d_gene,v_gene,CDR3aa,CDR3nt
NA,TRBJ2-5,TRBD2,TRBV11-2,CASSSSSGRAGETQYF,TGTGCCAGCAGCTCTTCTAGCGGGAGGGCCGGAGAGACCCAGTACTTC
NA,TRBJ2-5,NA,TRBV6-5,CASTRQPTGQETQYF,TGTGCCAGCACGCGCCAACCAACAGGACAAGAGACCCAGTACTTC
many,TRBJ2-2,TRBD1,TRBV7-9,CASSRETGLVGELFF,TGTGCCAGCAGCCGCGAGACAGGGCTGGTCGGGGAGCTGTTTTTT
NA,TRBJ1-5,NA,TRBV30,CAWSGGADQPQHF,TGTGCCTGGAGTGGAGGGGCTGATCAGCCCCAGCATTTT
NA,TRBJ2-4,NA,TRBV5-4,CASSYRAQGSIQYF,TGTGCCAGCAGTTACCGGGCCCAAGGTAGCATTCAGTACTTC
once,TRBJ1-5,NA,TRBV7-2,CASRDGTYGHQPQHF,TGTGCCAGCAGGGACGGGACTTATGGCCATCAGCCCCAGCATTTT
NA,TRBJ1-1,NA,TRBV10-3,CAISETLRGGLAEAFF,TGTGCCATCAGTGAGACCCTACGGGGCGGTCTCGCTGAAGCTTTCTTT
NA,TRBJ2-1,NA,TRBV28,CASSWPGTQEQFF,TGTGCCAGCAGTTGGCCCGGGACCCAGGAGCAGTTCTTC
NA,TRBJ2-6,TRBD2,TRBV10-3,CAISVGGTSGRSGANVLTF,TGTGCCATCAGTGTGGGCGGGACTAGCGGGAGGTCTGGGGCCAACGTCCTGACTTTC
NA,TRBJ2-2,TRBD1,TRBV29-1,CSVAGQSHTGELFF,TGCAGCGTTGCGGGACAGTCGCACACCGGGGAGCTGTTTTTT
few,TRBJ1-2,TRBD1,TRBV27,CASSLSGTVYGYTF,TGTGCCAGCAGTTTATCCGGGACAGTCTATGGCTACACCTTC
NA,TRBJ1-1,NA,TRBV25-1,CASSEQTFNPYTEAFF,TGTGCCAGCAGTGAGCAAACTTTTAATCCTTACACTGAAGCTTTCTTT
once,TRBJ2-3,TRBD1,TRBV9,CASSVRAGTGNTDTQYF,TGTGCCAGCAGCGTGAGAGCCGGGACAGGGAACACAGATACGCAGTATTTT
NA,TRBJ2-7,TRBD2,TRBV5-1,CASSLGPSGLAYEQYF,TGCGCCAGCAGCTTGGGACCTAGCGGGCTGGCCTACGAGCAGTACTTC
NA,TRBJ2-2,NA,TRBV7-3,CASSFGLSNTGELFF,TGTGCCAGCAGCTTCGGGCTTTCGAACACCGGGGAGCTGTTTTTT
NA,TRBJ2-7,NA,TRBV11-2,CASSLQYEQYF,TGTGCCAGCAGCTTACAGTACGAGCAGTACTTC
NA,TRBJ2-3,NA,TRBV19,CASSNRADTQYF,TGTGCCAGTAGTAATCGCGCAGATACGCAGTATTTT
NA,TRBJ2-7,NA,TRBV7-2,CASSLGLRGQYF,TGTGCCAGCAGCCTAGGATTACGAGGGCAGTACTTC
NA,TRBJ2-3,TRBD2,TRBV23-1,CASSTTPGLATGTDTQYF,TGCGCCAGCAGCACCACACCCGGACTAGCTACTGGCACAGATACGCAGTATTTT
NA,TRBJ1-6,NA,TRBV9,CASSVGQGSNSPLHF,TGTGCCAGCAGCGTAGGGCAGGGGAGCAATTCACCCCTCCACTTT
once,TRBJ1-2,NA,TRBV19,CATRDMGLHYGYTF,TGTGCCACCAGGGATATGGGCCTACACTATGGCTACACCTTC
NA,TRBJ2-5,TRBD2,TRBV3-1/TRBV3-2,CASSHTSGTQAQYF,TGTGCCAGCAGCCACACTAGCGGCACCCAGGCCCAGTACTTC
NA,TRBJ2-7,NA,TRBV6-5,CASSDHRYEQYF,TGTGCCAGCAGCGATCACAGGTACGAGCAGTACTTC
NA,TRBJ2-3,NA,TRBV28,CASSLDGTDTQYF,TGTGCCAGCAGTTTAGATGGCACAGATACGCAGTATTTT
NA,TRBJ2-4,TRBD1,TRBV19,CASSNRGNIQYF,TGTGCCAGTAGTAACAGGGGGAACATTCAGTACTTC
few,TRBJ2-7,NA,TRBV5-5,CASSLALLGSYEQYF,TGTGCCAGCAGCTTAGCCCTGCTGGGGTCCTACGAGCAGTACTTC
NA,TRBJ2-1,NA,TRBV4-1,CASSQESRGPDEQFF,TGCGCCAGCAGCCAAGAGAGTCGAGGACCCGATGAGCAGTTCTTC
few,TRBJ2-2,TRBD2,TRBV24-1,CATSDQTSGRRTGELFF,TGTGCCACCAGTGACCAGACTAGCGGGAGAAGAACCGGGGAGCTGTTTTTT
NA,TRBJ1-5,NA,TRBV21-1,CASSKAGGGQDQPQHF,TGTGCCAGCAGCAAAGCGGGCGGGGGTCAGGATCAGCCCCAGCATTTT
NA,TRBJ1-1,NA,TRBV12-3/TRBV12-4,CASSFSRDTEAFF,TGTGCCAGCAGTTTCTCGAGGGACACTGAAGCTTTCTTT
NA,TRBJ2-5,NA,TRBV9,CASSVTGMPPETQYF,TGTGCCAGCAGCGTAACCGGGATGCCACCAGAGACCCAGTACTTC
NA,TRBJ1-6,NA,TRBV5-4,CASSLGGLMNSPLHF,TGTGCCAGCAGCTTGGGGGGTCTGATGAATTCACCCCTCCACTTT
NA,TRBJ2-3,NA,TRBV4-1,CASSQSVLPAETDTQYF,TGCGCCAGCAGCCAATCAGTGCTCCCGGCGGAGACAGATACGCAGTATTTT
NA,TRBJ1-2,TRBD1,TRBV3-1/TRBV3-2,CASSQDDRGFYGYTF,TGTGCCAGCAGCCAAGATGACAGGGGGTTCTATGGCTACACCTTC
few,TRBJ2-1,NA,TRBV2,CASSEWGDGYNEQFF,TGTGCCAGCAGTGAATGGGGGGACGGATACAATGAGCAGTTCTTC
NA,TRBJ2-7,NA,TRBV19,CASSVGSSSYEQYF,TGTGCCAGTAGTGTCGGATCTAGCTCCTACGAGCAGTACTTC
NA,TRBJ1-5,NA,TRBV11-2,CASSLVGNQPQHF,TGTGCCAGCAGCTTAGTGGGCAATCAGCCCCAGCATTTT
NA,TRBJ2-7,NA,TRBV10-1,CASSESSGSYEQYF,TGCGCCAGCAGTGAGTCTTCAGGGAGCTACGAGCAGTACTTC
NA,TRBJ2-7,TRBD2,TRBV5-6,CASSRGGFYEQYF,TGTGCCAGCAGCCGCGGGGGGTTCTACGAGCAGTACTTC